The present T cell receptor (beta chain) was sequenced within a study of spatial heterogeneity in lung cancer. Germline V lookup: CDR1 ENHRY, CDR2 SYGVKD. The CDR3 spans 10 residues, counting both ends. TCRdb re-analysed the 5' RACE reads in MiXCR, keeping a single row per CDR3 protein. The table has about 92,000 distinct CDR3 sequences, roughly 12% seen once; the top ten hold just over 40%. Specified time point: sample taken at primary tumor resection. As to this clonotype: The CDR3 end shows no conserved phenylalanine or tryptophan, and so a read error is likely. No DNA is shown, since the ends of the CDR3 on it are uncertain; the CDR3 is the one TCRdb lists.

The clonotype comes from a male donor with early-stage non-small cell lung cancer. The chain couples TRBV10-3 to TRBJ2-7; TRBD2 was called by the table and not checked on the DNA. The specimen comprised PBMCs, sampled at surgery. The CDR3 spells CAIKWARWGQ.